What follows is one TCR beta chain and its context. Only in-frame clones appear in the TCRdb table, and some are missing; sequencing was by immunoSEQ multiplex PCR. Among more than 250,000 clones listed, roughly 89% were seen once. The data stem from a study of cytomegalovirus exposure and HLA in healthy donors. The germline V gene encodes CDR1 MDHEN and CDR2 SYDVKM. The CDR3 is 13 residues long. Germline trimming cut 11 bases from V and 8 bases from J; bases unmatched to any gene: 7. The V and J genes are TRBV28 and TRBJ2-2; 11 bases are a match to TRBD2. The specimen sequenced was PBMCs. The sequence was obtained from a woman in her late teens or twenties in good health and CMV-seronegative. CDR3 sequence (DNA): TGTGCCTCAACTAGCGGGAGAAGAGGGGAGCTGTTTTTT. It specifies CASTSGRRGELFF.